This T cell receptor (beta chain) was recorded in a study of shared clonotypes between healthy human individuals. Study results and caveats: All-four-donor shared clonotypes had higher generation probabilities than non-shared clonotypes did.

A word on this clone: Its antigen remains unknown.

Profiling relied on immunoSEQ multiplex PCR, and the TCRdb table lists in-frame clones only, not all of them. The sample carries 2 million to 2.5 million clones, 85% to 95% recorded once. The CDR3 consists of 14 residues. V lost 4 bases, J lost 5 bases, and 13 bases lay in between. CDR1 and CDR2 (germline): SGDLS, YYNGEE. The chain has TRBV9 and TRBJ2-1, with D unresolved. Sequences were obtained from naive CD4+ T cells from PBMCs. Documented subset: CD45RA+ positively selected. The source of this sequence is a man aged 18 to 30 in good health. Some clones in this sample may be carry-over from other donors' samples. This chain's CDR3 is CASSPRRSNNEQFF. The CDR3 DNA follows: TGTGCCAGCAGCCCCCGGCGCTCGAACAATGAGCAGTTCTTC.